The clone carrying this T cell receptor (beta chain) was observed at least ten times. Its antigen is not known. The sample is drawn from a study of T cell repertoires in cytomegalovirus infection. Whole-study context: Based on public TCR beta signatures, there were indications of CMV infection and of a matching HLA type. Study-wide results and limits: HLA-C-restricted CMV-specific TCR beta clonotypes prevailed in the ex vivo response. Of the TCR beta families, the public ones yielded a cumulative frequency that identified carriers of CMV plus the relevant HLA.

TCRdb passed the reads through MiXCR, listing each CDR3 protein once. The table has 400,000 or so distinct CDR3 sequences, roughly 20% seen once. The sequenced sample consisted of PBMCs. The clonotype comes from a human donor in good health (CMV status not recorded). Some clones in this sample may be carry-over from other donors' samples.

CDR3 protein: CASSLERGNQPQHF. The CDR3, as DNA: TGTGCCAGCAGCTTAGAGAGGGGCAATCAGCCCCAGCATTTT. The chain uses TRBV7-6 and TRBJ1-5; D remains ambiguous. The V end was cut by 1 base, the J end by 2 bases, with 6 bases between. CDR3 length equals 14 residues. Germline assignment: CDR1 SGHVS and CDR2 FNYEAQ.